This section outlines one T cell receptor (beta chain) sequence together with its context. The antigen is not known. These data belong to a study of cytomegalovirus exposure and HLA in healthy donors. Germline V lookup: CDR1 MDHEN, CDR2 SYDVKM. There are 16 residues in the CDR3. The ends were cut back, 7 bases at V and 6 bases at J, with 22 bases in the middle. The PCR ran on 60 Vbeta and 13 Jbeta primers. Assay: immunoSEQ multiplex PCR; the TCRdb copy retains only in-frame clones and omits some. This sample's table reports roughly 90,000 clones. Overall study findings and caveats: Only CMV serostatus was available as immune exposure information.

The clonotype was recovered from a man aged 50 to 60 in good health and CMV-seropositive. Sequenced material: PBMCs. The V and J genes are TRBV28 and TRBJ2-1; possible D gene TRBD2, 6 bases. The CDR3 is CASIETGGIGSNEQFF. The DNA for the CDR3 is TGTGCCAGCATTGAGACTGGAGGGATAGGAAGCAATGAGCAGTTCTTC.